The 23 T cell receptor beta chains in this list originate from one sample, sequenced in a study of T cells in localized non-small cell lung cancer. The table came from immunoSEQ multiplex PCR; TCRdb's copy has only in-frame clones and leaves some out. The sample holds around 80,000 clones, roughly 75% seen once. The sequenced sample was PBMCs, obtained before any cancer treatment. These receptors originate from a man aged 40 to 70 with stage II squamous cell lung carcinoma.

This chain links TRBV18 with TRBJ2-7, with 12 bases lining up with TRBD1. The V gene end was trimmed by 3 bases and the J gene end by 6 bases; junction bases not matched to a gene: 6. This CDR3 is built from 15 residues. Germline lookup yields CDR1 KGHSH and CDR2 LQKENI. CDR3 residues: CASSPPGQGAREQYF. DNA for the CDR3: TGTGCCAGCTCACCGCCGGGACAGGGGGCGCGCGAGCAGTACTTC.

This clone was detected only a few times. The V call is TRBV27, the J call TRBJ1-5, with D unclear. The germline gives CDR1 MNHEY, CDR2 SMNVEV (reference sequence). This CDR3 has 13 amino acids. V gave up 0 bases and J gave up 4 bases, with 4 bases separating them. CDR3 bases: TGTGCCAGCAGTTTATCGAGAAATCAGCCCCAGCATTTT. It codes for CASSLSRNQPQHF.

The genes are TRBV29-1 and TRBJ2-3; D possibly uses TRBD1 or TRBD2 (7 bases each). The germline V gene encodes CDR1 SQVTM and CDR2 ANQGSEA. Trimming left V 7 bases short and J 3 bases short, with 14 bases between. The CDR3 loop spans 13 amino acids. CDR3 bases: TGCAGCGGCGGGGGCAGGGGGACAGATACGCAGTATTTT. Amino acids: CSGGGRGTDTQYF.

The chain links TRBV11-2 to TRBJ1-3, with D possibly matching TRBD1 (6 bases). The germline gives CDR1 SGHAT, CDR2 FQNNGV. Trimming pared 5 bases from V and 0 bases from J, leaving 11 bases between. The CDR3 is 15 residues long. CDR3 DNA: TGTGCCAGCAGCCCCAGGGGAAGCTCTGGAAACACCATATATTTT. Translating it yields CASSPRGSSGNTIYF.

V and J are TRBV30 and TRBJ2-1, with 10 bases matching TRBD2. The CDR3 has 14 amino acids. With 3 bases clipped from V and 7 bases from J, the junction kept 6 bases outside the gene matches. Germline V gene sequence: CDR1 GTSNPN, CDR2 SVGIG (reference sequence). CDR3 region: CAWRPAAGGNEQFF. The CDR3 coding sequence is TGTGCCTGGAGGCCGGCAGCGGGGGGGAATGAGCAGTTCTTC.

J is TRBJ1-4 and V is TRBV28; no reliable D call. The germline V gene has CDR1 MDHEN and CDR2 SYDVKM. Trimming removed 8 bases from V and 3 bases from J, with 10 bases in between. This CDR3 comprises 13 residues. The CDR3 loop is CASGETANEKLFF. The CDR3 DNA is TGTGCCAGCGGGGAGACGGCTAATGAAAAACTGTTTTTT.

The chain is built from TRBV30 and TRBJ2-7; 8 nucleotides align to TRBD1. The CDR3 covers 14 residues. Germline V lookup: CDR1 GTSNPN, CDR2 SVGIG (reference sequence). V was pared by 4 bases and J by 4 bases, with 9 bases of the junction left unmatched. The CDR3 sequence: CAWTPRQGNYEQYF. The CDR3 DNA reads as TGTGCCTGGACCCCTAGACAGGGGAATTACGAGCAGTACTTC.

The rearrangement links TRBV28 to TRBJ2-5; perhaps TRBD2 as D (5 bases). Germline CDR1 is MDHEN and CDR2 is SYDVKM. Trimming removed 11 bases at V and 5 bases at J, with 18 bases between. The CDR3 has 13 amino acids. Here the CDR3 DNA reads TGTGCCGAGGCGGGTCAAATTGGGGAGACCCAGTACTTC. Protein: CAEAGQIGETQYF. Full variable domain (rest looked up from reference TRBV28 and TRBJ2-5): DVKVTQSSRYLVKRTGEKVFLECVQDMDHENMFWYRQDPGLGLRLIYFSYDVKMKEKGDIPEGYSVSREKKERFSLILESASTNQTSMYLCAEAGQIGETQYFGPGTRLLVL.

J is TRBJ1-1 and V is TRBV18, with D perhaps matching TRBD1 (5 bases). Germline assignment: CDR1 KGHSH and CDR2 LQKENI. This CDR3 contains 13 residues. Between the trimmed V and J ends, which lost 2 bases and 7 bases, there was a span of 11 bases. The CDR3 sequence is CASSPRRDGEAFF. The CDR3 coding sequence is TGTGCCAGCTCACCAAGGAGGGACGGTGAAGCTTTCTTT.

This clone was recorded only once. The V and J genes are TRBV27 and TRBJ2-7; 9 positions match TRBD1. There are 16 residues in the CDR3. V shed 8 bases, J shed 0 bases, and the junction held 11 bases outside the gene matches. Germline CDR1 MNHEY, CDR2 SMNVEV (reference sequence). CDR3 amino acids: CASGRPGQGSSYEQYF. Written as DNA, the CDR3 is TGTGCCAGCGGCCGACCGGGACAGGGAAGCTCCTACGAGCAGTACTTC.

V is TRBV2 and J is TRBJ2-1, with TRBD1 matching over 11 bases. Trimming took 6 bases from V and 3 from J; bases not matched to a gene: 4. This CDR3 is built from 15 residues. Germline V gives CDR1 SNHLY, CDR2 FYNNEI. In DNA form, the CDR3 reads TGTGCCAGCAGGGGGACAGGGGGAATCTACAATGAGCAGTTCTTC. Its protein product is CASRGTGGIYNEQFF.

This chain uses TRBV30 with TRBJ2-1; D possibly corresponds to TRBD1 (5 bases). The CDR3 sequence is 11 residues long. CDR1 is GTSNPN and CDR2 is SVGIG in the germline V gene (reference sequence). Trimming took off 2 bases at V and 13 bases at J, with 12 bases between the two ends. CDR3 in DNA: TGTGCCTGGAGTCGACAGCCGGTACAGTTCTTC. Its translation: CAWSRQPVQFF.

The chain has TRBV5-4 and TRBJ2-7; D may be TRBD2 (5 bases). The CDR3 spans 16 residues. The germline CDR1 and CDR2 sequences are SGHNT and YYREEE (reference sequence). V was pared by 0 bases and J by 3 bases, with 16 bases between. CDR3 in DNA: TGTGCCAGCAGCTTGGGAGGGCCCTCATCCCTCTACGAGCAGTACTTC. Translating gives CASSLGGPSSLYEQYF.

The rearrangement joins TRBV14 to TRBJ2-5; TRBD1 matches at 8 bases. The V and J ends lost 4 bases and 0 bases, in that order; junction bases with no gene match: 7. Germline assignment: CDR1 SGHDN and CDR2 FVKESK. There are 16 residues in the CDR3. CDR3 in DNA: TGTGCCAGCAGCCCTCTCCCGGGACAGGACCAAGAGACCCAGTACTTC. Protein sequence: CASSPLPGQDQETQYF. Looking up the rest from reference TRBV14 and TRBJ2-5 gives the full variable domain: EAGVTQFPSHSVIEKGQTVTLRCDPISGHDNLYWYRRVMGKEIKFLLHFVKESKQDESGMPNNRFLAERTGGTYSTLKVQPAELEDSGVYFCASSPLPGQDQETQYFGPGTRLLVL.

CDR3 nucleotide sequence: TGTGCCAGCAGCGCCACAGGGGCCGATGAGCAGTTCTTC. It yields the protein CASSATGADEQFF. The chain links TRBV11-3 to TRBJ2-1; 7 bases are shared with TRBD1. The CDR3 has 13 amino acids. Germline assignment: CDR1 SGHNT and CDR2 YENEEA. Germline trimming cut 5 bases from V and 8 bases from J; bases unmatched to any gene: 6. Variable domain in full (rest from reference TRBV11-3 and TRBJ2-1): EAGVVQSPRYKIIEKKQPVAFWCNPISGHNTLYWYLQNLGQGPELLIRYENEEAVDDSQLPKDRFSAERLKGVDSTLKIQPAELGDSAVYLCASSATGADEQFFGPGTRLTVL.

This chain connects TRBV5-1 to TRBJ2-4; 11 bases are shared with TRBD1. The germline V gene encodes CDR1 SGHRS and CDR2 YFSETQ. The junction had 3 bases not matched to a gene; V was cut back by 4 bases and J by 6 bases. The CDR3 runs 14 residues. The CDR3 coding sequence is TGCGCCAGCAGCGGACAGGGGGCAACAAACATTCAGTACTTC. This encodes CASSGQGATNIQYF.

The chain links TRBV7-9 to TRBJ1-1; D is ambiguous. The CDR3 has 14 amino acids. The V end lost 2 bases, the J end lost 1 base, and 8 bases lay between the germline ends. In germline, CDR1 is SEHNR, CDR2 FQNEAQ (reference sequence). The CDR3, as DNA: TGTGCCAGCAGCTTACAACCGCCGAACACTGAAGCTTTCTTT. It translates to CASSLQPPNTEAFF.

As regards this clone: The junction does not match germline at one end; this may be a read error. This chain links TRBV7-7 with TRBJ2-5; D might be TRBD1 or TRBD2, each matching 6 bases. Germline CDR1 is SSHAT and CDR2 is FNYEAQ (reference sequence). The CDR3 spans 12 residues. In nucleotides, the CDR3 is TGTGCTAGCAGCTTCGAGGGGGGGACCCAGTACTTC. Amino acids: CASSFEGGTQYF.

J is TRBJ2-1 and V is TRBV7-9; TRBD2 might be the D (6 bases). Germline lookup yields CDR1 SEHNR and CDR2 FQNEAQ (reference sequence). Trimming took off 0 bases at V and 6 bases at J, with 9 bases between the two ends. The CDR3 sequence is 14 residues long. The CDR3, as DNA: TGTGCCAGCAGCTTAGCGAGCGGGCCCAATGAGCAGTTCTTC. This codes for CASSLASGPNEQFF.

This clone was detected only a few times. The chain joins TRBV6-5 to TRBJ1-2; D not resolved. This CDR3 has 15 amino acids. Germline CDR1 and CDR2: MNHEY and SVGAGI. Trimming removed 0 bases from V and 1 base from J, with 9 bases in between. The CDR3 protein is CASSYSGGINYGYTF. As DNA, the CDR3 is TGTGCCAGCAGTTACTCGGGAGGGATTAACTATGGCTACACCTTC.

The rearrangement links TRBV27 to TRBJ2-7, with 9 bases fitting TRBD1. The germline gives CDR1 MNHEY, CDR2 SMNVEV (reference sequence). The V segment lost 5 bases and the J segment 3 bases; nucleotides outside the gene matches: 5. This CDR3 contains 14 residues. The CDR3 spells CASSAGTGIYEQYF. CDR3 sequence (DNA): TGTGCCAGCAGTGCCGGGACAGGGATCTACGAGCAGTACTTC.

The V gene is TRBV7-2, the J gene TRBJ2-3; 8 positions match TRBD2. Germline V lookup: CDR1 SGHTA, CDR2 FQGNSA. Trimming cost V 3 bases and J 9 bases; bases outside gene matches: 5. The CDR3 consists of 13 residues. CDR3 protein: CASSLGLVRTQYF. CDR3 in DNA: TGTGCCAGCAGCTTGGGACTAGTAAGAACGCAGTATTTT.

The V gene is TRBV6-5, the J gene TRBJ2-1; TRBD1 aligns across 9 bases. Germline CDR1 MNHEY, CDR2 SVGAGI. The V and J ends lost 0 bases and 3 bases, in that order; junction bases with no gene match: 0. CDR3 size: 15 residues. The CDR3 here is CASSYSTGGYNEQFF. Written as DNA, the CDR3 is TGTGCCAGCAGTTACTCGACAGGGGGCTACAATGAGCAGTTCTTC.